This TCR beta chain was found in a study of cytomegalovirus exposure and HLA in healthy donors. As for the study in general: The 120 validation repertoires and the 666 first-cohort repertoires shared a platform, a later analysis reported.

V lost 3 bases and J 3 bases, leaving 10 bases between the germline ends. The CDR3 has 14 residues. Germline V lookup: CDR1 SGHTA, CDR2 FQGTGA. With respect to this clone: Its antigen is not known.

The table came from immunoSEQ multiplex PCR; TCRdb's copy has only in-frame clones and leaves some out. In the table there are fewer than 250,000 clones, more than 75% of which are singletons. General study results and limits: Three CMV-associated chains proved CMV antigen-specific in vitro. First-cohort TCR clusters were later found to tend to co-occur in the roughly 110 validation repertoires. Overall, approximately 150 TCR beta chains were annotated as cytomegalovirus-associated.

The source is a man aged 18 to 30 in good health and CMV-seronegative. The source material was PBMCs. V usage is TRBV7-3 and J usage is TRBJ2-3, with D tentatively TRBD2 (6 bases). The CDR3: CASSFGSGTDTQYF. The CDR3 DNA reads TGTGCCAGCAGCTTCGGGAGTGGGACAGATACGCAGTATTTT. The full variable domain, its missing parts supplied by reference TRBV7-3 and TRBJ2-3, is GAGVSQTPSNKVTEKGKYVELRCDPISGHTALYWYRQSLGQGPEFLIYFQGTGAADDSGLPNDRFFAVRPEGSVSTLKIQRTERGDSAVYLCASSFGSGTDTQYFGPGTRLTVL.